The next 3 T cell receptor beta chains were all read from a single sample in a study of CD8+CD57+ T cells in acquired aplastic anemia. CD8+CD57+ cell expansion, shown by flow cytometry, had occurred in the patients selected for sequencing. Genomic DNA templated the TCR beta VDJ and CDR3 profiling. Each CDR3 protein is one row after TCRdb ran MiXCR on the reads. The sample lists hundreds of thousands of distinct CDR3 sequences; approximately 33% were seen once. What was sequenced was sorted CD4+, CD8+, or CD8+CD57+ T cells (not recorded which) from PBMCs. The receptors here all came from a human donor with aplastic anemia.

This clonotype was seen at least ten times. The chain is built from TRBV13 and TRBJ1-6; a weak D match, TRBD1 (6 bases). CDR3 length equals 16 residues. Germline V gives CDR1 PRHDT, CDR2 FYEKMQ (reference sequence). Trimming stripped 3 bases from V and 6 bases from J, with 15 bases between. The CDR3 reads CASSFTGWGSNSPLHF. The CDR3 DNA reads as TGTGCCAGCAGCTTTACAGGGTGGGGTAGTAATTCACCCCTCCACTTT.

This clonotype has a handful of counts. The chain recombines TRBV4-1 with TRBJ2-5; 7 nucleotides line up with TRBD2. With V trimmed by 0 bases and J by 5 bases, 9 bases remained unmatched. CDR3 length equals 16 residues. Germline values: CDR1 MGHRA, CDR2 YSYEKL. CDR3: CASSQERTRSQETQYF. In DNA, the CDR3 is TGCGCCAGCAGCCAAGAGAGGACTAGGTCTCAGGAGACCCAGTACTTC.

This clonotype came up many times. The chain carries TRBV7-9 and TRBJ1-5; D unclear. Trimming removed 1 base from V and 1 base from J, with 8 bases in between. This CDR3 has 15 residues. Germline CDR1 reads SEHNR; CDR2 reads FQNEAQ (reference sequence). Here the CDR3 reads CASSLGSRSNQPQHF. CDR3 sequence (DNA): TGTGCCAGCAGCTTAGGATCCAGGAGCAATCAGCCCCAGCATTTT.